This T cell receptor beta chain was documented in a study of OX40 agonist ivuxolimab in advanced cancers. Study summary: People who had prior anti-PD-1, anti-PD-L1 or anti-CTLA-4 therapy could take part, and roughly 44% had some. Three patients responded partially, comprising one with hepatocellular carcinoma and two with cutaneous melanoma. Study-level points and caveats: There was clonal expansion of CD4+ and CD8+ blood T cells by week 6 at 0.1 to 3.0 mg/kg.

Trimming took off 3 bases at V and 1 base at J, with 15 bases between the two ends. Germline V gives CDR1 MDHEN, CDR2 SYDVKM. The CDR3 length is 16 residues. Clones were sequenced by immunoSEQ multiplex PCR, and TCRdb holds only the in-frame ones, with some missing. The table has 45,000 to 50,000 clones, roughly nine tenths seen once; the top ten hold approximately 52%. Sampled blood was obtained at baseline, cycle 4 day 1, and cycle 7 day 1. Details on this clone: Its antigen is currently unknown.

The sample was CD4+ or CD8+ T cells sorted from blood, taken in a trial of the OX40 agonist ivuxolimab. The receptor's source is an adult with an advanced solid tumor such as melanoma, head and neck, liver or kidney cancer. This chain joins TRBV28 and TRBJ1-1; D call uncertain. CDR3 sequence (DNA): TGTGCCAGCAGTTTGGGAGCTTCGAGGTGGAACACTGAAGCTTTCTTT. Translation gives CASSLGASRWNTEAFF.